This T cell receptor (beta chain) derives from a study of CD8+ T cells in alopecia areata. The V gene lost 0 bases and the J gene lost 2 bases, with 7 bases spanning the gap. The CDR3 is made up of 15 amino acids. Germline V gives CDR1 LGHNA, CDR2 YSLEER. Reverse transcription of extracted RNA yielded cDNA, which provided the sequencing template. The data were produced by immunoSEQ multiplex PCR, yet TCRdb's version contains in-frame clones alone and is incomplete. The sample consists of under 300,000 clones, approximately 60% of them appearing once. Regarding treatment: oral pan-JAK inhibitor, 5-10 mg twice daily.

The chain links TRBV4-3 to TRBJ2-2, with no clear D. This clonotype was obtained from a human donor with alopecia areata. Specimen: CD4+ T cells sorted from blood, collected around week 54, from a patient treated with tofacitinib. This CDR3 is CASSQDRFNTGELFF. CDR3 nucleotide sequence: TGCGCCAGCAGCCAAGATCGTTTTAACACCGGGGAGCTGTTTTTT.